One TCR beta chain is described in this entry. Its antigen is undetermined. Assay: immunoSEQ multiplex PCR; the TCRdb copy retains only in-frame clones and omits some. The sample lists tens of thousands of clones; approximately 80% were seen once. This sample stems from a study of PD-L1 blockade in urothelial cancer. At the level of the study: As for prior chemotherapy regimens, patients had received 0 to 3. Per blood sample, T cells had a median of roughly 150,000.

Findings of the study overall: Patients who had durable benefit saw their tumor-associated blood clones expand more at 3 weeks.

The V segment lost 5 bases and the J segment 5 bases; nucleotides outside the gene matches: 15. The CDR3 runs to 17 residues. The germline V gene has CDR1 SGHTA and CDR2 FQGNSA. The receptor comes from a man aged 65 to 79 with urothelial cancer. V gene TRBV7-2 combines with J gene TRBJ1-5; 7 nucleotides match TRBD1. This sample comprised PBMCs, obtained around atezolizumab (anti-PD-L1) treatment. CDR3 amino acids: CASSRRGGGREYQPQHF. CDR3 DNA sequence: TGTGCCAGCAGCCGACGAGGAGGGGGCAGAGAGTATCAGCCCCAGCATTTT.